This is a list of T cell receptor beta chains from one sample in a study of beta chain features in type 1 diabetes. The repertoire was sequenced with immunoSEQ multiplex PCR; TCRdb's copy has only in-frame clones and lacks some. The data hold about 930,000 clones, with roughly a sixth observed a single time. The sequenced sample consisted of naive CD4+ T cells from blood. Every receptor here comes from a woman in her late teens or twenties in good health. CDR3s include the opening cysteine and the closing phenylalanine or tryptophan. The D gene is left open where the match is weak. For some rows the clone size is stated as once, few or many, or as a class when expanded; others skip it.

10,-,TRBJ2-7,-,TRBV20-1,CSARTTEQYF,TGCAGTGCTAGAACCACCGAGCAGTACTTC
14,-,TRBJ1-4,few,TRBV2,CASSDVIRGEKLFF,TGTGCCAGCAGTGATGTTATTCGAGGGGAAAAACTGTTTTTT
16,TRBD2,TRBJ2-3,few,TRBV11-1,CASSLGLADSTDTQYF,TGTGCCAGCAGCTTAGGTCTAGCGGACAGCACAGATACGCAGTATTTT
15,TRBD2,TRBJ2-1,few,TRBV14,CASSQGTSGTNEQFF,TGTGCCAGCAGCCAAGGGACTAGCGGGACCAATGAGCAGTTCTTC
12,-,TRBJ2-5,-,TRBV5-4,CASSSPRETQYF,TGTGCCAGCAGCTCCCCACGAGAGACCCAGTACTTC
16,-,TRBJ2-2,-,TRBV6-6,CASSYVAQRATGELFF,TGTGCCAGCAGTTACGTCGCCCAGCGGGCCACCGGGGAGCTGTTTTTT
15,TRBD1,TRBJ1-2,few,TRBV18,CASSLRADRGGGYTF,TGTGCCAGCTCACTGCGCGCGGACAGGGGAGGTGGCTACACCTTC
13,-,TRBJ1-2,-,TRBV2,CASSEAGTYGYTF,TGTGCCAGCAGTGAAGCGGGGACTTATGGCTACACCTTC
12,-,TRBJ1-2,-,TRBV6-6,CASSIGSYGYTF,TGTGCCAGCAGCATAGGTAGCTATGGCTACACCTTC
14,-,TRBJ2-5,few,TRBV19,CASSKGRLQETQYF,TGTGCCAGTAGTAAAGGACGGTTACAAGAGACCCAGTACTTC
15,TRBD2,TRBJ2-7,-,TRBV7-2,CASSPTSGRRGEQYF,TGTGCCAGCAGCCCGACTAGCGGGAGAAGAGGCGAGCAGTACTTC
15,-,TRBJ1-5,-,TRBV4-1,CASSQEHIWNQPQHF,TGCGCCAGCAGCCAAGAGCATATTTGGAATCAGCCCCAGCATTTT
13,TRBD1,TRBJ1-1,-,TRBV10-3,CAIRGDSNTEAFF,TGTGCCATCAGGGGGGACAGTAACACTGAAGCTTTCTTT
16,-,TRBJ2-5,few,TRBV7-2,CASSLPRSLTQETQYF,TGTGCCAGCAGCTTGCCCCGAAGCCTTACGCAAGAGACCCAGTACTTC
14,TRBD1,TRBJ1-5,few,TRBV28,CASRGGAGGQPQHF,TGTGCCAGCAGAGGGGGCGCGGGGGGTCAGCCCCAGCATTTT
18,-,TRBJ1-1,-,TRBV21-1,CASSKVWCLGTANTEAFF,TGTGCCAGCAGCAAAGTCTGGTGCCTGGGGACGGCGAACACTGAAGCTTTCTTT
13,-,TRBJ1-1,-,TRBV7-2,CASSQEWITEAFF,TGTGCCAGCAGCCAGGAGTGGATCACTGAAGCTTTCTTT
17,TRBD1,TRBJ2-6,-,TRBV11-2,CASSLGTGRSGANVLTF,TGTGCCAGCAGCTTAGGGACAGGGAGATCTGGGGCCAACGTCCTGACTTTC
10,-,TRBJ2-5,few,TRBV6-1,CASSLGTQYF,TGTGCCAGCTCTCTGGGGACCCAGTACTTC
15,-,TRBJ1-5,few,TRBV29-1,CSVGSGPGSNQPQHF,TGCAGCGTAGGGAGCGGGCCAGGGAGCAATCAGCCCCAGCATTTT
14,-,TRBJ2-2,-,TRBV6-5,CASSYSTRTGELFF,TGTGCCAGCAGTTACTCGACTCGAACCGGGGAGCTGTTTTTT
16,-,TRBJ1-5,-,TRBV5-8,CASSHRSVTDHQPQHF,TGTGCCAGCAGCCACCGGTCTGTGACAGACCATCAGCCCCAGCATTTT
16,-,TRBJ2-6,few,TRBV6-5,CASSYWASSGANVLTF,TGTGCCAGCAGTTACTGGGCGTCATCTGGGGCCAACGTCCTGACTTTC
13,TRBD2,TRBJ2-5,few,TRBV7-3,CASSPGTKETQYF,TGTGCCAGCAGCCCTGGGACTAAAGAGACCCAGTACTTC
15,TRBD1,TRBJ2-3,few,TRBV7-9,CASSPGQPSTDTQYF,TGTGCCAGTTCCCCGGGACAGCCTAGCACAGATACGCAGTATTTT
18,-,TRBJ2-1,few,TRBV4-1,CASSQDKVGGGSYNEQFF,TGCGCCAGCAGCCAAGATAAGGTGGGAGGGGGCTCCTACAATGAGCAGTTCTTC
15,-,TRBJ2-5,-,TRBV9,CASSIQAGAKETQYF,TGTGCCAGCAGCATTCAGGCAGGGGCGAAAGAGACCCAGTACTTC
14,-,TRBJ1-1,-,TRBV6-5,CASSYSQDPRRPFF,TGTGCCAGCAGTTACTCGCAGGATCCCCGCAGGCCTTTCTTT
11,-,TRBJ2-7,-,TRBV20-1,CSAQASYEQYF,TGCAGTGCTCAGGCCTCCTACGAGCAGTACTTC
17,-,TRBJ1-1,-,TRBV11-2,CASSLGRRTRSNTEAFF,TGTGCCAGCAGCTTGGGACGTAGGACGCGTTCGAACACTGAAGCTTTCTTT
15,TRBD1,TRBJ2-1,few,TRBV7-8,CASSLQRTGYNEQFF,TGTGCCAGCAGCTTACAGCGGACAGGGTACAATGAGCAGTTCTTC
15,TRBD1,TRBJ1-1,few,TRBV15,CATSRELQGFAEAFF,TGTGCCACCAGCAGAGAACTACAGGGGTTCGCTGAAGCTTTCTTT
17,TRBD2,TRBJ2-7,-,TRBV27,CASSLGAGLAGRYEQYF,TGTGCCAGCAGTTTAGGGGCCGGACTAGCGGGAAGGTACGAGCAGTACTTC
12,-,TRBJ1-2,few,TRBV2,CAGSTDSYGYTF,TGTGCCGGGAGCACAGACTCCTATGGCTACACCTTC
15,TRBD1,TRBJ2-5,few,TRBV4-2,CASSHGQGTKETQYF,TGTGCCAGCAGCCACGGACAGGGGACGAAAGAGACCCAGTACTTC
14,-,TRBJ2-7,-,TRBV2,CASSDFGRAGEQYF,TGTGCCAGCAGTGATTTCGGCAGGGCGGGAGAGCAGTACTTC
13,-,TRBJ2-2,few,TRBV9,CASSVGLPGELFF,TGTGCCAGCAGCGTAGGTCTCCCCGGGGAGCTGTTTTTT
12,-,TRBJ2-3,many,TRBV7-2,CASSFFTDTQYF,TGTGCCAGCAGCTTTTTCACAGATACGCAGTATTTT
15,-,TRBJ2-1,few,TRBV5-1,CASSWTGPLGGEQFF,TGCGCCAGCAGCTGGACCGGCCCTCTAGGAGGTGAGCAGTTCTTC
14,-,TRBJ2-7,few,TRBV7-8,CASSLALFSYEQYF,TGTGCCAGCAGCTTAGCGCTTTTCTCCTACGAGCAGTACTTC
17,TRBD2,TRBJ2-2,few,TRBV4-2,CASSQARGSGGTGELFF,TGTGCCAGCAGCCAAGCAAGAGGGAGCGGGGGGACCGGGGAGCTGTTTTTT
13,TRBD2,TRBJ2-1,-,TRBV10-3,CATEREPYNEQFF,TGTGCCACAGAGCGGGAGCCTTACAATGAGCAGTTCTTC
13,-,TRBJ2-7,few,TRBV18,CASSPLGGYEQYF,TGTGCCAGCTCACCCCTCGGGGGCTACGAGCAGTACTTC
15,TRBD2,TRBJ2-7,few,TRBV6-5,CASILLAGGSYEQYF,TGTGCCAGCATTCTACTAGCGGGAGGATCCTACGAGCAGTACTTC
14,TRBD2,TRBJ2-5,few,TRBV14,CASRHSGSQETQYF,TGTGCCAGCAGACACAGCGGGAGCCAAGAGACCCAGTACTTC
15,TRBD1,TRBJ1-5,-,TRBV28,CASSSGQGSNQPQHF,TGTGCCAGCAGTTCCGGACAGGGTAGCAATCAGCCCCAGCATTTT
13,-,TRBJ2-7,-,TRBV11-2,CASNRRGYYEQYF,TGTGCCAGCAACCGGCGGGGCTACTACGAGCAGTACTTC
16,-,TRBJ2-1,-,TRBV7-6,CASSLEVAVTYNEQFF,TGTGCCAGCAGCTTAGAGGTCGCAGTTACGTACAATGAGCAGTTCTTC
14,-,TRBJ2-1,few,TRBV11-2,CASSLGFARAGLFF,TGTGCCAGCAGCTTAGGATTTGCTCGCGCGGGGTTGTTCTTC
16,TRBD2,TRBJ2-4,few,TRBV11-2,CASSLGLSLAGGRQYF,TGTGCCAGCAGCTTAGGCCTCTCCCTAGCGGGAGGTCGTCAGTACTTC
14,-,TRBJ1-1,-,TRBV18,CASSPGLMNTEAFF,TGTGCCAGCTCACCAGGGCTCATGAACACTGAAGCTTTCTTT
15,-,TRBJ2-7,few,TRBV7-2,CASSLMNGQDYEQYF,TGTGCCAGCAGCTTAATGAATGGGCAGGACTACGAGCAGTACTTC
15,-,TRBJ1-2,few,TRBV6-1,CASTRGGAGDYGYTF,TGTGCCAGCACCCGAGGAGGGGCTGGAGACTATGGCTACACCTTC
15,TRBD1,TRBJ1-4,-,TRBV25-1,CASSEPGQFNEKLFF,TGTGCCAGCAGTGAACCGGGACAGTTTAATGAAAAACTGTTTTTT
12,-,TRBJ2-3,-,TRBV2,CASSVGEDTQYF,TGTGCCAGCAGTGTGGGTGAAGATACGCAGTATTTT
15,-,TRBJ2-1,-,TRBV18,CASSPTRGMSNEQFF,TGTGCCAGCTCACCGACTAGGGGAATGAGCAATGAGCAGTTCTTC
14,-,TRBJ2-7,many,TRBV10-3,CAISSGRSAYEQYF,TGTGCCATCAGCTCGGGCAGGAGCGCCTACGAGCAGTACTTC